This TCR beta chain was retrieved from a study of radiotherapy plus CTLA-4 blockade in lung cancer. General study results and limits: Dynamics of early blood T cell clones, together with interferon-beta, were reportedly the best predictors of response.

Measured with immunoSEQ multiplex PCR; TCRdb has only the in-frame clones, and not every one. The sample lists about 97,000 clones; 60% to 75% were seen once. CDR3 size: 15 residues. Trimming left V 0 bases short and J 6 bases short, with 12 bases between. From germline, CDR1 is SGHRS and CDR2 YFSETQ. With regard to this clone: Its antigen is not known.

This rearrangement joins TRBV5-1 to TRBJ2-2, with a possible D match to TRBD2 (6 bases). The source is a human donor with non-small cell lung cancer who had a partial response to radiotherapy plus ipilimumab. Some clones in this sample may be carry-over from other donors' samples. Sequencing was performed on peripheral blood, taken from a patient treated with radiotherapy plus ipilimumab. CDR3 protein: CASSLGTGAAGELFF. Written as DNA, the CDR3 is TGCGCCAGCAGCTTGGGTACGGGAGCTGCCGGGGAGCTGTTTTTT.